The 20 T cell receptor beta chains given below trace back to one sample, sequenced in a study of beta chain features in type 1 diabetes. Study-wide findings and caveats: The study found moderately but significantly shorter TCRB CDR3s in all four CD4+ subsets of Type 1 diabetes patients.

Their target antigens are unknown. The whole isolated RNA underwent reverse transcription, so sequencing captured expressed TCRB transcripts. Repertoires were generated with immunoSEQ multiplex PCR, while TCRdb's copy carries only in-frame clones and drops some. The table includes approximately 730,000 clones, about an eighth detected once. Sequencing was done on a sample of naive CD4+ T cells from blood. The receptors come from a man aged 18-30 years with type 1 diabetes.

The chain joins TRBV5-4 to TRBJ1-1; no clear D gene. The V gene's germline CDR1 is SGHNT and CDR2 YYREEE (reference sequence). Trimming cost V 4 bases and J 6 bases, with 16 bases left between them. CDR3 size: 14 residues. CDR3 nucleotides: TGTGCCAGCAGCGGTGAAGGCCATCGGGCTGAAGCTTTCTTT. This gives the protein CASSGEGHRAEAFF.

The V call is TRBV28, the J call TRBJ1-2; D gene ambiguous. There are 10 residues in the CDR3. Trimming removed 6 bases at V and 8 bases at J, with 7 bases between. Germline V lookup: CDR1 MDHEN, CDR2 SYDVKM. The CDR3 DNA sequence: TGTGCCAGCAGCGACCTCGGCTACACCTTC. It specifies CASSDLGYTF.

This clone has only a few counts. The chain carries TRBV19 and TRBJ2-1, with D hard to call. Trimming stripped 5 bases from V and 11 bases from J, with 13 bases between. The CDR3 spans 12 residues. Germline values: CDR1 LNHDA, CDR2 SQIVND (reference sequence). As DNA, the CDR3 is TGTGCCAGTAGTGCGCCTCCGGGCCAGCAGTTCTTC. As protein: CASSAPPGQQFF.

V gene TRBV5-1 combines with J gene TRBJ1-4; D might be TRBD1 (5 bases). CDR1 and CDR2 from the germline V gene are SGHRS and YFSETQ. V was clipped by 4 bases and J by 5 bases, with 12 bases between them. The CDR3 contains 14 residues. The CDR3 sequence: CASSPGRSNEKLFF. CDR3 DNA sequence: TGCGCCAGCAGCCCGGGACGGTCGAATGAAAAACTGTTTTTT.

This clone was observed a few times. This chain connects TRBV30 to TRBJ2-6; TRBD1 aligns across 7 bases. CDR3 length: 16 amino acids. In germline, CDR1 is GTSNPN, CDR2 SVGIG (reference sequence). Trimming removed 5 bases from V and 0 bases from J; junction bases left unmatched: 7. The CDR3 bases are TGTGCCTGGGACCGGACAGGCAACTCTGGGGCCAACGTCCTGACTTTC. It is translated as CAWDRTGNSGANVLTF.

This clone has a handful of counts. Other nucleotide sequences from this sample produce the same CDR3. The chain uses TRBV7-8 and TRBJ2-7; D not certain. V was trimmed by 5 bases and J by 3 bases, leaving 8 bases between them. The germline V gene encodes CDR1 SGHVS and CDR2 FQNEAQ. The CDR3 covers 12 residues. The CDR3 protein is CASSPLGYEQYF. The CDR3 DNA sequence: TGTGCCAGCAGCCCCCTGGGCTACGAGCAGTACTTC.

This clone was found a few times. Other DNA sequences from this sample encode an identical CDR3 as well. The V gene is TRBV20-1, the J gene TRBJ1-1, with D hard to call. Germline CDR1 DFQATT, CDR2 SNEGSKA (reference sequence). This CDR3 is built from 11 residues. Trimming removed 5 bases at V and 2 bases at J, with 6 bases between. DNA for the CDR3: TGCAGTGCTCCAGATAACACTGAAGCTTTCTTT. It translates to CSAPDNTEAFF.

This clone has just a few counts. The chain couples TRBV15 to TRBJ1-2; D uncertain. The V and J ends lost 0 bases and 4 bases respectively, with 15 bases between them. This CDR3 region has 16 residues. In germline, CDR1 is LNHNV, CDR2 YYDKDF (reference sequence). Here the CDR3 reads CATSRDHGAGSYGYTF. CDR3 DNA sequence: TGTGCCACCAGCAGAGATCACGGCGCCGGGAGCTATGGCTACACCTTC.

The V and J genes are TRBV28 and TRBJ1-5, with a tentative D call TRBD1 (5 bases). V shed 7 bases and J shed 3 bases, with 13 bases lying between them. Germline CDR1 is MDHEN and CDR2 is SYDVKM. The CDR3 is 14 residues long. CDR3 nucleotides: TGTGCCAGCAATACCGACAGCCCCAATCAGCCCCAGCATTTT. Its protein product is CASNTDSPNQPQHF.

The chain joins TRBV19 to TRBJ2-6, with 7 bases aligning to TRBD1. V trimming: 8 bases; J trimming: 2 bases; junction bases outside the gene matches: 3. The CDR3 runs to 14 residues. The germline CDR1 and CDR2 sequences are LNHDA and SQIVND (reference sequence). CDR3 nucleotides: TGTGCCAGTGCAGACAGGGCTGGGGCCAACGTCCTGACTTTC. It is translated as CASADRAGANVLTF. Full variable domain (outside the CDR3, taken from reference TRBV19 and TRBJ2-6): DGGITQSPKYLFRKEGQNVTLSCEQNLNHDAMYWYRQDPGQGLRLIYYSQIVNDFQKGDIAEGYSVSREKKESFPLTVTSAQKNPTAFYLCASADRAGANVLTFGAGSRLTVL.

This sequence joins TRBV7-2 and TRBJ2-3, with 9 nucleotides matching TRBD2. CDR1 SGHTA and CDR2 FQGNSA come from the germline V gene. The CDR3 has 13 amino acids. V lost 5 bases, J lost 14 bases, and 11 bases stayed unmatched. CDR3 coding DNA: TGTGCCAGCAGCCCCTTACTGGGTAGCGGGGGGTATTTT. Protein: CASSPLLGSGGYF.

The chain couples TRBV13 to TRBJ2-1, with TRBD1 identical over 7 bases. V trimming: 5 bases; J trimming: 6 bases; junction bases outside the gene matches: 10. This CDR3 spans 15 amino acids. CDR1 and CDR2 from the germline V gene are PRHDT and FYEKMQ (reference sequence). The CDR3 protein is CASSARDRHFNEQFF. The CDR3 DNA reads TGTGCCAGCAGCGCCCGGGACAGACATTTCAATGAGCAGTTCTTC.

This clone has only a few counts. The rearrangement joins TRBV9 to TRBJ2-4; TRBD1 is a possible D gene (5 bases). V dropped 0 bases and J dropped 8 bases, with 15 bases sitting between them. The V gene's germline CDR1 is SGDLS and CDR2 YYNGEE. CDR3 length: 15 amino acids. This chain's CDR3 is CASSVAAGSSDIQYF. Here the CDR3 DNA reads TGTGCCAGCAGCGTAGCCGCAGGGTCGTCGGACATTCAGTACTTC.

The chain couples TRBV30 to TRBJ1-2; unclear D gene. This CDR3 has 12 amino acids. Trimming left V 4 bases short and J 4 bases short, with 10 bases between. The V gene's germline CDR1 is GTSNPN and CDR2 SVGIG (reference sequence). The CDR3 coding sequence is TGTGCCTGGACGAGGGAAGGCTATGGCTACACCTTC. Amino acid sequence: CAWTREGYGYTF.

This clone showed up just a few times. The rearrangement joins TRBV30 to TRBJ1-1; D might be TRBD1 (6 bases). CDR1 and CDR2 (germline): GTSNPN, SVGIG (reference sequence). The CDR3 extends over 15 amino acids. Trimming pared 3 bases from V and 4 bases from J, leaving 18 bases between. The CDR3 nucleotides are TGTGCCTGGAGCCGACGGGGGGGGCTGGGCACTGAAGCTTTCTTT. It specifies CAWSRRGGLGTEAFF.

V is TRBV7-2 and J is TRBJ2-3; D remains unclear. Germline V gene data show CDR1 as SGHTA and CDR2 as FQGNSA. The CDR3 length is 15 residues. Trimming took off 3 bases at V and 1 base at J, with 11 bases between the two ends. CDR3 region: CASSFPSPRTDTQYF. The CDR3 DNA reads as TGTGCCAGCAGCTTCCCGAGCCCTCGCACAGATACGCAGTATTTT.

V usage is TRBV27 and J usage is TRBJ2-5, with TRBD1 identical over 7 bases. V lost 0 bases and J lost 2; bases outside the gene matches: 6. The CDR3 has 16 residues. CDR1 and CDR2 from the germline V gene are MNHEY and SMNVEV (reference sequence). CDR3 amino acids: CASSLSGVGQQETQYF. The CDR3 region has the DNA TGTGCCAGCAGTTTATCGGGGGTGGGACAGCAAGAGACCCAGTACTTC.

The chain couples TRBV5-4 to TRBJ1-3, with 8 bases matching TRBD1. The CDR3 spans 15 residues. Germline CDR1 SGHNT, CDR2 YYREEE (reference sequence). After removal of 1 base from V and 3 bases from J, the junction contained 3 bases not matched to a gene. DNA for the CDR3: TGTGCCAGCAGCTTGACAGGGACAGGTGGAAACACCATATATTTT. It yields the protein CASSLTGTGGNTIYF.

There are a few counts of this clone. The V gene is TRBV18, the J gene TRBJ1-1; no clear D gene. The CDR3 runs to 17 residues. V lost 4 bases and J lost 1, with 19 bases in between. Germline CDR1 is KGHSH and CDR2 is LQKENI. CDR3 DNA: TGTGCCAGCTCACGGGCAGGCCCTGGATATGCGAACACTGAAGCTTTCTTT. This encodes CASSRAGPGYANTEAFF.

This clone was seen more than once but under ten times. The chain couples TRBV14 to TRBJ2-5; TRBD2 might be the D (6 bases). V shed 3 bases and J shed 4 bases, with 12 bases lying between them. Germline V CDR1 and CDR2: SGHDN, FVKESK. The CDR3 length is 14 residues. DNA for the CDR3: TGTGCCAGCAGCCACGGGACTTGGGTAGAGACCCAGTACTTC. Protein: CASSHGTWVETQYF.